What follows is one T cell receptor beta chain and its context. The sample is drawn from a study of T cell responses to AZD1222 COVID-19 vaccine. This table comes from immunoSEQ multiplex PCR, and its TCRdb copy is limited to in-frame clones, with some not included. This sample has roughly 120,000 clones, with around 84% found just once. Germline CDR1 SGHTA, CDR2 FQGNSA. The CDR3 consists of 14 residues. The V and J ends lost 7 bases and 2 bases respectively, with 14 bases between them. Sequencing was performed on peripheral blood, taken 28 days after the second AZD1222 dose. The receptor was isolated from an adult who received the AZD1222 COVID-19 vaccine. This chain uses TRBV7-2 with TRBJ1-1; D is undetermined. This chain's CDR3 is CASTMGRANTEAFF. The CDR3 nucleotides are TGTGCCAGCACCATGGGGAGGGCAAACACTGAAGCTTTCTTT.